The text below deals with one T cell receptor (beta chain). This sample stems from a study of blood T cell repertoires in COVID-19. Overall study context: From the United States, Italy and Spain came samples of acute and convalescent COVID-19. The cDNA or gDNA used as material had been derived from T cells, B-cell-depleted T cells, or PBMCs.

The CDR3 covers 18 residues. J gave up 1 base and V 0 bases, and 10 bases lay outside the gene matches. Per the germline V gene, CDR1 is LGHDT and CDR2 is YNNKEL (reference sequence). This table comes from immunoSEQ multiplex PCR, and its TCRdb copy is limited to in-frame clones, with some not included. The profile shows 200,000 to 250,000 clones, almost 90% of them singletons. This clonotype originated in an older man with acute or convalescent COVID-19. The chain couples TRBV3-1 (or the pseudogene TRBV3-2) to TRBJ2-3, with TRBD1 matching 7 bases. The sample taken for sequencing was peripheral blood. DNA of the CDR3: TGTGCCAGCAGCCAAGAAATACCGGGACAGTCGGGCACAGATACGCAGTATTTT. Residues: CASSQEIPGQSGTDTQYF.